Listed below are T cell receptor beta chains from one sample, sequenced in a study of CD8+CD57+ T cells in acquired aplastic anemia. One entry per CDR3 protein, called by TCRdb with MiXCR from the reads. The sample includes 400,000 to 500,000 distinct CDR3 sequences, 65% to 80% of them seen just once. Sequencing used sorted CD4+, CD8+, or CD8+CD57+ T cells (not recorded which) from PBMCs. The receptor source for this set is a human donor in good health, serving as a control. Both conserved end residues are part of each CDR3. The order of the fields is J gene, D gene, clone size, V gene, CDR3 DNA, CDR3 protein. A D gene is named only where the DNA matches it firmly. Size values are once, few and many counts, or a class for expanded clones, and some rows have none.

J: TRBJ2-3; D: NA; size: NA; V: TRBV7-9; DNA: TGTGCCAGCAGCACTCGGTGGGACACTGAAGCTTTCTTTTATTTT; CDR3: CASSTRWDTEAFFYF
J: TRBJ2-5; D: NA; size: NA; V: TRBV7-9; DNA: TGTGCCAGCAGCACAACCGGCCCACGAGAGACCCAGTACTTC; CDR3: CASSTTGPRETQYF
J: TRBJ1-1; D: TRBD1; size: many; V: TRBV29-1; DNA: TGCAGCGTTGAAGTGACAGGGGCGAACACTGAAGCTTTCTTT; CDR3: CSVEVTGANTEAFF
J: TRBJ1-5; D: NA; size: many; V: TRBV3-1; DNA: TGTGCCAGCAGCCAAGCCTACTCGGGGGGCAATCAGCCCCAGCATTTT; CDR3: CASSQAYSGGNQPQHF
J: TRBJ1-1; D: NA; size: NA; V: TRBV7-2; DNA: TGTGCCAGCAGCTTAGGGCAGGGCACGAACACTGAAGCTTTCTTT; CDR3: CASSLGQGTNTEAFF
J: TRBJ2-7; D: NA; size: NA; V: TRBV7-3; DNA: TGTGCCAGCAGCGATGTTGGACGCAACGAGGAGTACTTC; CDR3: CASSDVGRNEEYF
J: TRBJ1-5; D: NA; size: NA; V: TRBV19; DNA: TGTGCCAGTAGCTTAGCCCGGGCACAAAATCAGCCCCAGCATTTT; CDR3: CASSLARAQNQPQHF
J: TRBJ1-1; D: NA; size: NA; V: TRBV20-1; DNA: TGCAGCGTGGAACGAGGGAGGAACACTGAAGCTTTCTTT; CDR3: CSVERGRNTEAFF
J: TRBJ1-2; D: TRBD1; size: many; V: TRBV5-6; DNA: TGTGCCAGCAGCTTGGGGAGGGTGACAGGGCGAGGCTACACCTTC; CDR3: CASSLGRVTGRGYTF
J: TRBJ1-5; D: TRBD1; size: many; V: TRBV9; DNA: TGTGCCAGCAGCGTAGAAGGGGGCTTCAATCAGCCCCAGCATTTT; CDR3: CASSVEGGFNQPQHF
J: TRBJ1-1; D: TRBD1; size: few; V: TRBV25-1; DNA: TGTGCCAGCAGTGCCGAGACAGGGGAGAACACTGAAGCTTTCTTT; CDR3: CASSAETGENTEAFF
J: TRBJ1-6; D: NA; size: NA; V: TRBV7-9; DNA: TGTGCCAGCAGCCTCACCGGGGCGGATGAATATTGCTACCTCCACTTT; CDR3: CASSLTGADEYCYLHF
J: TRBJ1-1; D: NA; size: many; V: TRBV20-1; DNA: TGCAGTGTCCGCTCGGACCTGAACACTGAAGCTTTCTTT; CDR3: CSVRSDLNTEAFF
J: TRBJ2-5; D: NA; size: NA; V: TRBV11-2; DNA: TGTGCCAACCCGCGATTGGGTGTCCAAGAGACCCAGTACTTC; CDR3: CANPRLGVQETQYF